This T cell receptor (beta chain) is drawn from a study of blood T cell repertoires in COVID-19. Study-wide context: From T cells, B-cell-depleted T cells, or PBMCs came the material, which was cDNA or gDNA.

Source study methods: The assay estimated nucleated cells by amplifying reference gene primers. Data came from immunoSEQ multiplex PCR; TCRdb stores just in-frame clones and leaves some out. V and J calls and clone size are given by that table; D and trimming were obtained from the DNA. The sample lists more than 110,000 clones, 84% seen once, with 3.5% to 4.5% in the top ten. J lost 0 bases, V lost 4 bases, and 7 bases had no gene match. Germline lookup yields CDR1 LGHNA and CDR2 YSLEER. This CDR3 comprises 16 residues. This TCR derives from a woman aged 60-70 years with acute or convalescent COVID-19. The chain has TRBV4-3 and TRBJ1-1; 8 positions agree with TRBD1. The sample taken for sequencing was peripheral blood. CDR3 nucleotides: TGCGCCAGCAGCCCAGGGGACAGGTTAATGAACACTGAAGCTTTCTTT. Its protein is CASSPGDRLMNTEAFF.